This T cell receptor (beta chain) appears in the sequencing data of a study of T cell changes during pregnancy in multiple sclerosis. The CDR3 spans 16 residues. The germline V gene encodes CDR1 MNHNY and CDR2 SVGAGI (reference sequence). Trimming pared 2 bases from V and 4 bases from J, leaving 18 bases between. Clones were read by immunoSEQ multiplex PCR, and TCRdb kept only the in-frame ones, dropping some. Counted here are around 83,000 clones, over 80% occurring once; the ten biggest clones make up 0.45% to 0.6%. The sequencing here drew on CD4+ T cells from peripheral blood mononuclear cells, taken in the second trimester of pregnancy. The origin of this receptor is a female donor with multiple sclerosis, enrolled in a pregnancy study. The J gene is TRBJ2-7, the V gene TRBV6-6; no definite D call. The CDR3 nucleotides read TGTGCCAGCAGTTACGGGCACAGCAGGTCACAATACGAGCAGTACTTC. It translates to CASSYGHSRSQYEQYF.